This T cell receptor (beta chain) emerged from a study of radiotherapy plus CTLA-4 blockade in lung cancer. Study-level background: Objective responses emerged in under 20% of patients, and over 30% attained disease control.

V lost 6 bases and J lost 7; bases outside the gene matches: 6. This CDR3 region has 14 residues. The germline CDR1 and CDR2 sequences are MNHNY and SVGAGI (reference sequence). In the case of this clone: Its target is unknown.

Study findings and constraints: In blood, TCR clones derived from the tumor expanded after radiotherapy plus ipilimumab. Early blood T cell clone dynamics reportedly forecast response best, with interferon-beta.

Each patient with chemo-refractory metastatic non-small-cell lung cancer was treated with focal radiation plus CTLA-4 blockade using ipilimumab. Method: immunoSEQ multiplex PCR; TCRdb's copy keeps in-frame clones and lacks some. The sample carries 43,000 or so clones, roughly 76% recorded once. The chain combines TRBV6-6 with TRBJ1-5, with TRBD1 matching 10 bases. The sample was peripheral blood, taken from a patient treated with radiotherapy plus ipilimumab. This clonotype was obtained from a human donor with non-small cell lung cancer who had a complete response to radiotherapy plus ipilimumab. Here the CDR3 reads CASRGTGEWQPQHF. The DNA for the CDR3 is TGTGCCAGCAGGGGGACAGGGGAGTGGCAGCCCCAGCATTTT.